Below, 21 T cell receptor beta chains from the same sample are listed, as sequenced in a study of blood T cell repertoires in COVID-19. This table comes from immunoSEQ multiplex PCR, and its TCRdb copy is limited to in-frame clones, with some not included. The table records about 110,000 clones, approximately 87% of them present only once. The sequenced sample consisted of peripheral blood. All receptors come from a woman in her 50s with acute or convalescent COVID-19.

The chain joins TRBV11-1 to TRBJ1-1; 7 bases line up with TRBD1. The CDR3 runs to 15 residues. J was trimmed by 10 bases and V by 5 bases; bases with no gene match: 16. Germline V lookup: CDR1 SGHAT, CDR2 FQDESV (reference sequence). This CDR3 reads CASSDRARGQEGAFF. The CDR3 DNA follows: TGTGCCAGCAGCGATAGGGCTCGCGGACAGGAGGGAGCTTTCTTT.

The chain is built from TRBV6-5 and TRBJ1-1, with TRBD1 matching over 9 bases. The V gene's germline CDR1 is MNHEY and CDR2 SVGAGI. The CDR3 length is 15 residues. The V and J ends lost 4 bases and 0 bases, in that order; junction bases with no gene match: 3. In nucleotides, the CDR3 is TGTGCCAGCAGTTGGGGACAGGGAGTGAACACTGAAGCTTTCTTT. Its translation: CASSWGQGVNTEAFF.

The V call is TRBV2, the J call TRBJ1-5; perhaps TRBD1 as D (5 bases). V lost 5 bases, J lost 3 bases, and 14 bases lay in between. Germline values: CDR1 SNHLY, CDR2 FYNNEI. This CDR3 contains 15 residues. CDR3 amino acids: CASSLEGLPNQPQHF. The CDR3 DNA reads TGTGCCAGCAGTTTGGAGGGGCTCCCCAATCAGCCCCAGCATTTT.

The chain carries TRBV3-1 (or the pseudogene TRBV3-2) and TRBJ2-3; 7 bases line up with TRBD2. Germline CDR1 LGHDT, CDR2 YNNKEL (reference sequence). The V gene end was trimmed by 4 bases and the J gene end by 7 bases; junction bases not matched to a gene: 5. This CDR3 is 13 amino acids long. The CDR3 sequence: CASSLSSGNTQYF. CDR3 coding DNA: TGTGCCAGCAGCCTGTCTAGCGGCAATACGCAGTATTTT.

Turning to this clone: It is unclear where the CDR3 begins or ends on the DNA, so no DNA is shown, and the CDR3 is as TCRdb lists it. This sequence joins TRBV3-1 (or the pseudogene TRBV3-2) and TRBJ1-2; TRBD1, as called in the table, went unchecked against the DNA. The CDR3 length is 12 residues, termini included. CDR1 is LGHDT, CDR2 YNNKEL, per germline (reference sequence). The CDR3 loop is CASSQVGQGNTF.

This chain connects TRBV6-5 to TRBJ2-7, with 7 bases identical to TRBD1. The V and J ends lost 8 bases and 7 bases, in that order; junction bases with no gene match: 14. The CDR3 spans 14 residues. The germline V gene encodes CDR1 MNHEY and CDR2 SVGAGI. The CDR3, as DNA: TGTGCCAGCCGTAACAGGGGTTTTGCGGAGGAGCAGTACTTC. Protein sequence: CASRNRGFAEEQYF.

Points on this clone: This is likely a read error, given that the CDR3 carries no conserved phenylalanine or tryptophan at its end. The DNA is omitted, as the CDR3 cannot be located on it reliably, and the CDR3 follows TCRdb's listing. The gene calls are TRBV6-5 and TRBJ1-1; TRBD1, the table's D call, lacks a check against the DNA. Per the germline V gene, CDR1 is MNHEY and CDR2 is SVGAGI. The CDR3 spans 14 residues, counting both ends. CDR3 residues: CASSYSGGNEGALL.

The chain joins TRBV15 to TRBJ1-1; D uncertain. Deletions cut 8 bases from V and 1 base from J, with 14 bases between. CDR1 is LNHNV, CDR2 YYDKDF, per germline (reference sequence). This CDR3 is built from 14 residues. DNA of the CDR3: TGTGCCACCTTAAGTTCCCAGGCGAACACTGAAGCTTTCTTT. Protein sequence: CATLSSQANTEAFF.

DNA of the CDR3: TGTGCCAGCAGCTTGGAGGGGACTAACGAGCAGTACTTC. Its protein product is CASSLEGTNEQYF. This sequence joins TRBV5-4 and TRBJ2-7, with 7 nucleotides matching TRBD2. The germline CDR1 and CDR2 sequences are SGHNT and YYREEE (reference sequence). This CDR3 has 13 amino acids. The J segment lost 5 bases and the V segment lost 0 bases, leaving 2 bases of the junction unmatched.

This chain uses TRBV13 with TRBJ2-1; 9 bases match TRBD2. The V gene's germline CDR1 is PRHDT and CDR2 FYEKMQ (reference sequence). The length of the CDR3 is 14 residues. J was trimmed by 8 bases and V by 7 bases; bases with no gene match: 9. Here the CDR3 reads CASTRRTSADEQFF. The CDR3 coding sequence is TGTGCCAGCACCCGGAGGACTAGCGCCGATGAGCAGTTCTTC.

The chain is built from TRBV5-1 and TRBJ2-7; 10 bases map to TRBD2. The CDR3 extends over 14 amino acids. Trimming removed 5 bases from V and 4 bases from J; junction bases left unmatched: 6. Germline CDR1 reads SGHRS; CDR2 reads YFSETQ. The CDR3 nucleotides are TGCGCCAGCAGAAGCGGGGGGGCCGGGTACGAGCAGTACTTC. This codes for CASRSGGAGYEQYF.

The CDR3 spells CASSMGTGLQNTEAFF. The DNA for the CDR3 is TGTGCCAGTAGTATGGGGACAGGGCTCCAGAACACTGAAGCTTTCTTT. The chain is built from TRBV19 and TRBJ1-1; 9 bases are a match to TRBD1. The CDR3 sequence is 16 residues long. Germline assignment: CDR1 LNHDA and CDR2 SQIVND (reference sequence). The V segment lost 3 bases and the J segment 1 base; nucleotides outside the gene matches: 6.

J is TRBJ1-4 and V is TRBV18, with 9 positions matching TRBD1. Germline loops: CDR1 KGHSH, CDR2 LQKENI. V was pared by 4 bases and J by 8 bases, with 8 bases of the junction left unmatched. The CDR3 runs to 15 residues. This CDR3 reads CASSREGTGSEKLFF. Here the CDR3 DNA reads TGTGCCAGCTCACGGGAAGGGACAGGGAGCGAAAAACTGTTTTTT.

The genes are TRBV19 and TRBJ1-5; tentative D call: TRBD1 (5 bases). Per germline, CDR1 LNHDA and CDR2 SQIVND (reference sequence). The CDR3 is 14 amino acids. Trimming removed 6 bases from V and 5 bases from J, with 14 bases in between. CDR3 DNA: TGTGCCAGTAGGCTTATGGGGGGGGATCAGCCCCAGCATTTT. This encodes CASRLMGGDQPQHF.

This clone was observed a single time. This sequence joins TRBV10-3 and TRBJ1-2; 12 positions agree with TRBD1. V shed 6 bases and J 2 bases; nucleotides not matched to a gene: 7. The CDR3 has 16 amino acids. Germline V gene lookup returns CDR1 ENHRY and CDR2 SYGVKD. The CDR3 DNA reads as TGTGCCATCAGCCGGGACAGGGGGCTACCCAACTATGGCTACACCTTC. This codes for CAISRDRGLPNYGYTF.

Worth noting for this clone: The germline gene is not matched at one end of the junction; a read error may be the cause. The chain joins TRBV2 to TRBJ2-7; 8 nucleotides match TRBD1. Looked up from germline, CDR1 is SNHLY and CDR2 is FYNNEI. The CDR3 is 12 amino acids. The DNA for the CDR3 is TGTGCCAGCTCCTTTACCCGGGACAGGTTTTTCTTC. This codes for CASSFTRDRFFF.

This clone occurred once. The V call is TRBV9, the J call TRBJ2-6; TRBD1 agrees at 7 bases. CDR1 is SGDLS, CDR2 YYNGEE, per germline. The CDR3 has 18 residues. V was clipped by 4 bases and J by 0 bases; unmatched bases: 10. The CDR3 DNA reads as TGTGCCAGCAGCAAAAGTGGGGACAGATCCTCTGGGGCCAACGTCCTGACTTTC. Protein product: CASSKSGDRSSGANVLTF.

This sequence joins TRBV28 and TRBJ1-2; 7 bases match TRBD1. Losses at the gene ends were 2 bases for V and 7 bases for J; bases not matched to a gene: 4. CDR1 and CDR2 (germline): MDHEN, SYDVKM. The length of the CDR3 is 13 residues. Here the CDR3 reads CASSLVSGGGYTF. The CDR3 DNA follows: TGTGCCAGCAGTTTAGTGTCAGGGGGTGGCTACACCTTC.

The chain recombines TRBV10-3 with TRBJ2-3; 7 bases match TRBD1. The CDR3 loop spans 13 amino acids. Germline-derived CDR1 and CDR2 are ENHRY and SYGVKD. J gave up 5 bases and V 5 bases, and 4 bases lay outside the gene matches. The CDR3: CAISRTGQDTQYF. The CDR3 DNA sequence: TGTGCCATCAGTCGGACAGGTCAAGATACGCAGTATTTT.

The sample holds a few counts of this clone. The rearrangement uses TRBV5-1 and TRBJ1-6, with 7 bases fitting TRBD1. V was pared by 4 bases and J by 8 bases, with 6 bases of the junction left unmatched. The germline V gene encodes CDR1 SGHRS and CDR2 YFSETQ. The CDR3 is made up of 14 amino acids. The CDR3, as DNA: TGCGCCAGCAGCCCTGACAGGGATCATTCACCCCTCCACTTT. Protein product: CASSPDRDHSPLHF.

This chain joins TRBV19 and TRBJ2-2; 9 nucleotides match TRBD1. The V segment lost 5 bases and the J segment 4 bases; nucleotides outside the gene matches: 5. The CDR3 loop spans 15 amino acids. Germline V lookup: CDR1 LNHDA, CDR2 SQIVND (reference sequence). The CDR3 coding sequence is TGTGCCAGTAGTCGAGGGACAGGGCCCACCGGGGAGCTGTTTTTT. This sequence encodes CASSRGTGPTGELFF.